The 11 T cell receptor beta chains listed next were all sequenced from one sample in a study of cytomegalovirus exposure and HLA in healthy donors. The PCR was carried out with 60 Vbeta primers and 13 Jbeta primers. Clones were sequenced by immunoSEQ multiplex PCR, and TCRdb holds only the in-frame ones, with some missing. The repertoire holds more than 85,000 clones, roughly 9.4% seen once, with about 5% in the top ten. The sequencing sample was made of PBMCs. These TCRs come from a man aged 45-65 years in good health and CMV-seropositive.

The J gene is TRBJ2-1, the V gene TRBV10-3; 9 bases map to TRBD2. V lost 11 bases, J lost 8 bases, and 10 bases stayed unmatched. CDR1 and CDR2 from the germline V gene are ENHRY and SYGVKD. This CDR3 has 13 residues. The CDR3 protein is CAARREGRDEQFF. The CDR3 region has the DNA TGTGCCGCCCGGCGGGAGGGCCGGGATGAGCAGTTCTTC.

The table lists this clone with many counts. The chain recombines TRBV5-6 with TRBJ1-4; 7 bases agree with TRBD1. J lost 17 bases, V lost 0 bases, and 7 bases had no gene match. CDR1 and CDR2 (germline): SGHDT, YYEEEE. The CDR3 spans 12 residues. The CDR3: CASSLGFRDSFF. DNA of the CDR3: TGTGCCAGCAGCTTGGGATTCCGGGACAGCTTTTTT.

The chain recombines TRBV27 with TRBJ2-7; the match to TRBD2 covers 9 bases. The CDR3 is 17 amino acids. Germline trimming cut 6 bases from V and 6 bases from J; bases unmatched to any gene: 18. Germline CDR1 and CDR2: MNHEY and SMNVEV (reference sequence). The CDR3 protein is CASSPSLGIAGAGEQYF. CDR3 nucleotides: TGTGCCAGCAGCCCATCATTAGGAATAGCGGGAGCGGGCGAGCAGTACTTC.

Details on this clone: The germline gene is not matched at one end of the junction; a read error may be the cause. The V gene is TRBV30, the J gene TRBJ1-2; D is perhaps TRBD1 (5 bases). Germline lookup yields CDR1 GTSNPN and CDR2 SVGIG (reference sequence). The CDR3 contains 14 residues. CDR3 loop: CAWSDRGIAYGYPF. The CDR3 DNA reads TGTGCCTGGAGTGATCGGGGGATAGCCTATGGCTACCCCTTC.

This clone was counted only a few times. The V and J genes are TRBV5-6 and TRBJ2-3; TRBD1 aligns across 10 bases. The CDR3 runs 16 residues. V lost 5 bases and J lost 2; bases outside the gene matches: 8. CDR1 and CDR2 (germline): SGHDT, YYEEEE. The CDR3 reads CASRPAGTGVTDTQYF. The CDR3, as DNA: TGTGCCAGCAGACCCGCCGGGACAGGGGTCACAGATACGCAGTATTTT.

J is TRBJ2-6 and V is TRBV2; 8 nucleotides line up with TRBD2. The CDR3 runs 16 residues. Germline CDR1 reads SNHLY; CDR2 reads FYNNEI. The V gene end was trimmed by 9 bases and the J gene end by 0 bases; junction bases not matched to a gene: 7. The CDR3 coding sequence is TGTGCCAGTAGCGGGACCCGACGCTCTGGGGCCAACGTCCTGACTTTC. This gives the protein CASSGTRRSGANVLTF.

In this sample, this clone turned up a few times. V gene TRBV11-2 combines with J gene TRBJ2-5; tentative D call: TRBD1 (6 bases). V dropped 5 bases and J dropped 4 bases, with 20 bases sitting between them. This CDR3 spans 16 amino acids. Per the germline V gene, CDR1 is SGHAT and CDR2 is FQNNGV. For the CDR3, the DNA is TGTGCCAGCAGCGGGGGCTCCGGAATTGGGGGAGAGACCCAGTACTTC. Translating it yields CASSGGSGIGGETQYF.

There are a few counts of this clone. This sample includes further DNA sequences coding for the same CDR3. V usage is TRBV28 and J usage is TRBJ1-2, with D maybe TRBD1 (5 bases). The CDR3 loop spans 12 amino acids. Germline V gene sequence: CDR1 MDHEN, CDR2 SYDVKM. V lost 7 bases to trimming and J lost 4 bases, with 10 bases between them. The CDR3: CASTRGGYGYTF. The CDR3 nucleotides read TGTGCCAGCACAAGGGGTGGCTATGGCTACACCTTC.

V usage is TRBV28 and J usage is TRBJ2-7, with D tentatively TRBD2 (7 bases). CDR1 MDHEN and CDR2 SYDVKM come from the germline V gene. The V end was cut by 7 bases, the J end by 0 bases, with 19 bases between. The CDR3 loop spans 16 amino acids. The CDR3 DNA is TGTGCCAGCAAGGGGAGGGGGGCCCTTGGCTCCTACGAGCAGTACTTC. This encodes CASKGRGALGSYEQYF.

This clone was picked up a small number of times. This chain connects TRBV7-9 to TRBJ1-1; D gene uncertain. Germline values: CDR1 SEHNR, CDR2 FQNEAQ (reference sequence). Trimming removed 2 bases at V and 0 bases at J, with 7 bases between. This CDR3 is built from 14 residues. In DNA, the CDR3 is TGTGCCAGCAGCTTACTCGGGGTGAACACTGAAGCTTTCTTT. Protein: CASSLLGVNTEAFF.

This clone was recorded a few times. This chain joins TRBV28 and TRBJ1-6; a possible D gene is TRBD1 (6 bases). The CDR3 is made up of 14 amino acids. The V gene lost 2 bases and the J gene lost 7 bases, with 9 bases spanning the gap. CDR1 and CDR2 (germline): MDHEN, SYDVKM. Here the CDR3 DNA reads TGTGCCAGCAGTTTAGGCCAGGGGAATTCACCCCTCCACTTT. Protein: CASSLGQGNSPLHF.